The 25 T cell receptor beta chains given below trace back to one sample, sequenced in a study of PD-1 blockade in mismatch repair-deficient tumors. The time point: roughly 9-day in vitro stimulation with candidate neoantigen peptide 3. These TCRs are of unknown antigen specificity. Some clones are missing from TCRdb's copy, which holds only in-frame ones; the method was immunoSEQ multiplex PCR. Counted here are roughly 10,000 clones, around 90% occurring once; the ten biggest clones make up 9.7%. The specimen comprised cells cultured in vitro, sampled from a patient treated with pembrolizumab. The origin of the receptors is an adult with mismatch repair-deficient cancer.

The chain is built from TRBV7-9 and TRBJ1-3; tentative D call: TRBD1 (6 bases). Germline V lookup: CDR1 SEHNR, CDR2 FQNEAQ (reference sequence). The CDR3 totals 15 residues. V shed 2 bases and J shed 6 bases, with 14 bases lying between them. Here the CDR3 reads CASSLTQGLANTIYF. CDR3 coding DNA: TGTGCCAGCAGCTTAACCCAGGGGTTAGCAAACACCATATATTTT.

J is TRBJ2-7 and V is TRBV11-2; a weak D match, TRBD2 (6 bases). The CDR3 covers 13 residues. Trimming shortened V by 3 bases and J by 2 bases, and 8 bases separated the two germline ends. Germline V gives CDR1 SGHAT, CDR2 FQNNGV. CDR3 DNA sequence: TGTGCCAGCAGCTTCGGGACTCCCTACGAGCAGTACTTC. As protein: CASSFGTPYEQYF. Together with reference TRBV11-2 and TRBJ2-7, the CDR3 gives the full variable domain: EAGVAQSPRYKIIEKRQSVAFWCNPISGHATLYWYQQILGQGPKLLIQFQNNGVVDDSQLPKDRFSAERLKGVDSTLKIQPAKLEDSAVYLCASSFGTPYEQYFGPGTRLTVT.

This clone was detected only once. The DNA for the CDR3 is TGTGCCAGCAGCGTAGGAGGCAGTCTCTACGAGCAGTACTTC. This codes for CASSVGGSLYEQYF. J is TRBJ2-7 and V is TRBV9; D unresolved. With 0 bases removed from V and 3 bases from J, the gap between germline ends came to 10 bases. This CDR3 spans 14 amino acids. The germline V gene encodes CDR1 SGDLS and CDR2 YYNGEE.

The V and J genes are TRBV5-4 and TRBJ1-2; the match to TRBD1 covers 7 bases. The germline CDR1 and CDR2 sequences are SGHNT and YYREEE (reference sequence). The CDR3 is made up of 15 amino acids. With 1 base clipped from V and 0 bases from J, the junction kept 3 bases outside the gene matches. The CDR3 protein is CASSLRQGANYGYTF. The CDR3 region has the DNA TGTGCCAGCAGCTTGAGACAGGGAGCTAACTATGGCTACACCTTC.

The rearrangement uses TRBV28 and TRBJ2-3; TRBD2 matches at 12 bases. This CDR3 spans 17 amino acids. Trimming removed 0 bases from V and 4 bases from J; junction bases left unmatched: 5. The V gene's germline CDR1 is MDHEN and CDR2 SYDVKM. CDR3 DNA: TGTGCCAGCAGTTTATGGACTAGCGGGAGAGAGCCAGATACGCAGTATTTT. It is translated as CASSLWTSGREPDTQYF. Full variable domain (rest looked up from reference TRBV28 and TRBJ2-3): DVKVTQSSRYLVKRTGEKVFLECVQDMDHENMFWYRQDPGLGLRLIYFSYDVKMKEKGDIPEGYSVSREKKERFSLILESASTNQTSMYLCASSLWTSGREPDTQYFGPGTRLTVL.

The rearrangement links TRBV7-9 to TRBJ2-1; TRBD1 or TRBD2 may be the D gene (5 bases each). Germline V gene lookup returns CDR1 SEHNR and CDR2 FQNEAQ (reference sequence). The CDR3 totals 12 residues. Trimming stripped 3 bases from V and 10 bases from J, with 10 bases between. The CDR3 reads CASSLGTPEQFF. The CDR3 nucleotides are TGTGCCAGCAGCTTGGGGACCCCAGAGCAGTTCTTC.

The CDR3 spells CASSSTSGRSGELFF. The DNA for the CDR3 is TGCGCCAGCAGTTCGACTAGCGGGAGATCCGGGGAGCTGTTTTTT. The genes are TRBV5-1 and TRBJ2-2; 12 bases align to TRBD2. This CDR3 spans 15 amino acids. V shed 5 bases and J 6 bases; nucleotides not matched to a gene: 5. Germline V gene lookup returns CDR1 SGHRS and CDR2 YFSETQ.

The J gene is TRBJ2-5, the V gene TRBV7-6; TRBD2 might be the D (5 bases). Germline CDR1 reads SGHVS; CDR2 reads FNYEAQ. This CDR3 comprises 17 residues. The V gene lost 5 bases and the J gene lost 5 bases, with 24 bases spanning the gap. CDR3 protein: CASSLPKAGGGLETQYF. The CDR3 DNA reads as TGTGCCAGCAGCCTACCAAAGGCTGGAGGAGGTTTGGAGACCCAGTACTTC.

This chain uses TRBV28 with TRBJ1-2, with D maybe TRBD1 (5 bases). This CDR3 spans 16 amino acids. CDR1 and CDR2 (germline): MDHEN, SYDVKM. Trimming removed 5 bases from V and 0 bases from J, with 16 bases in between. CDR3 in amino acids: CASSARGTGTNYGYTF. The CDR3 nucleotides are TGTGCCAGCAGTGCCCGCGGGACCGGGACTAACTATGGCTACACCTTC.

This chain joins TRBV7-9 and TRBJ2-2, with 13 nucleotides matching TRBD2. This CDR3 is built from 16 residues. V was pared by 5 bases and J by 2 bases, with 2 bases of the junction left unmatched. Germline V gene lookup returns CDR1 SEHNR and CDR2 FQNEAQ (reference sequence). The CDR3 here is CASSGGLAGNTGELFF. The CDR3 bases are TGTGCCAGCAGCGGGGGACTAGCGGGAAACACCGGGGAGCTGTTTTTT.

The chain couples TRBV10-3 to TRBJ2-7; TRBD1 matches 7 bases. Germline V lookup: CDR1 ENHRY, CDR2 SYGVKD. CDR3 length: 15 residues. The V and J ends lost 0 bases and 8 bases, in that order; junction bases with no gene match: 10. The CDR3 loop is CAISESGGATLKQYF. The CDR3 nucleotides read TGTGCCATCAGTGAGTCAGGGGGCGCAACCCTTAAGCAGTACTTC.

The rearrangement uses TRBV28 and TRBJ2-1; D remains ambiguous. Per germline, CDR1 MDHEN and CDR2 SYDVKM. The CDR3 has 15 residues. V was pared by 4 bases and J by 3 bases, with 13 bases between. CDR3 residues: CASSSPRHYYNEQFF. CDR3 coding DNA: TGTGCCAGCAGTTCTCCCCGACACTACTACAATGAGCAGTTCTTC.

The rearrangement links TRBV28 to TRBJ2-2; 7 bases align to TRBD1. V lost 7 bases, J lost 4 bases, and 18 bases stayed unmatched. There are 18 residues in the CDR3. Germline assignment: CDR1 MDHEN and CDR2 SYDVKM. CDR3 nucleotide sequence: TGTGCCAGCAAATGGAGGCGAGGGGGCCGGGATAGCACCGGGGAGCTGTTTTTT. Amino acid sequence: CASKWRRGGRDSTGELFF.

CDR3 loop: CASSLVGQGTEAFF. The CDR3 coding sequence is TGTGCCAGCAGCTTAGTAGGACAGGGAACTGAAGCTTTCTTT. This chain uses TRBV7-9 with TRBJ1-1; 8 bases are shared with TRBD1. The CDR3 is 14 amino acids. J lost 5 bases, V lost 1 base, and 3 bases had no gene match. The germline CDR1 and CDR2 sequences are SEHNR and FQNEAQ (reference sequence).

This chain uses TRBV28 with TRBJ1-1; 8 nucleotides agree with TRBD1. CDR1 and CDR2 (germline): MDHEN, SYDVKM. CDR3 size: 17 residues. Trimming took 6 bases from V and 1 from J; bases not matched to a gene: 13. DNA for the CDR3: TGTGCCAGCAGAGATCTGACTGGACAGGGTCAGAACACTGAAGCTTTCTTT. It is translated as CASRDLTGQGQNTEAFF.

The CDR3 DNA reads as TGCAGCGTTTTAGTCGAGACCCAGTACTTC. This codes for CSVLVETQYF. The chain employs TRBV29-1 and TRBJ2-5, with D hard to call. This CDR3 is 10 amino acids long. Germline CDR1 SQVTM, CDR2 ANQGSEA. V was shortened by 5 bases and J by 5 bases, with 6 bases between the two germline ends. The entire variable domain, with the rest obtained from reference TRBV29-1 and TRBJ2-5, is as follows: SAVISQKPSRDICQRGTSLTIQCQVDSQVTMMFWYRQQPGQSLTLIATANQGSEATYESGFVIDKFPISRPNLTFSTLTVSNMSPEDSSIYLCSVLVETQYFGPGTRLLVL.

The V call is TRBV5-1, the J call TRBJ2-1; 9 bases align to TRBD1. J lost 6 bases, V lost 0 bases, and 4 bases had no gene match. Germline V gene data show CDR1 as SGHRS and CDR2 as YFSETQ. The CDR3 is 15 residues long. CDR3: CASSLGDRAVNEQFF. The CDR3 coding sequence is TGCGCCAGCAGCTTGGGGGACAGGGCAGTCAATGAGCAGTTCTTC.

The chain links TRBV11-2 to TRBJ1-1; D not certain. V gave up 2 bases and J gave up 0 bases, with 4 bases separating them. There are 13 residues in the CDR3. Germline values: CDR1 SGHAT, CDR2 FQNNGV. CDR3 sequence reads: CASSLSLNTEAFF. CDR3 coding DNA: TGTGCCAGCAGCTTATCATTGAACACTGAAGCTTTCTTT.

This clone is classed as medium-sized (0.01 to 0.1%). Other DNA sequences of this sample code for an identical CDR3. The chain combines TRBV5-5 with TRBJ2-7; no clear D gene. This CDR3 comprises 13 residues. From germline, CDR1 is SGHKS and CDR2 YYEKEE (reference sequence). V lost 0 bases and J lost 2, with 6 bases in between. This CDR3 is CASSLGGTYEQYF. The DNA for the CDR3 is TGTGCCAGCAGCTTGGGAGGTACCTACGAGCAGTACTTC.

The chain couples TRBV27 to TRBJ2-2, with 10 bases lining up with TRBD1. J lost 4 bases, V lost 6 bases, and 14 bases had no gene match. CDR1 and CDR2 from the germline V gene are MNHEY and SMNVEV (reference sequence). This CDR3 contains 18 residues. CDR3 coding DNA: TGTGCCAGCAGACCGGGACAGGGGTTTTTACGGGGCACCGGGGAGCTGTTTTTT. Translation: CASRPGQGFLRGTGELFF.

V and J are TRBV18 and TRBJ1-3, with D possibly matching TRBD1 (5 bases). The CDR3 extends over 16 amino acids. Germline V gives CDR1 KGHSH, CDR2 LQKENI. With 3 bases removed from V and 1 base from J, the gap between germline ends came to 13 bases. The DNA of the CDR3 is TGTGCCAGCTCACCTCAAAGCAGGGATTCTGGAAACACCATATATTTT. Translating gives CASSPQSRDSGNTIYF.

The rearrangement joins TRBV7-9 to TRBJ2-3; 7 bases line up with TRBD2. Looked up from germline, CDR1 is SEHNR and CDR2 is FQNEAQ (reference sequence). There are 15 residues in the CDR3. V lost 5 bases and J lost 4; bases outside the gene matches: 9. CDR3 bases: TGTGCCAGCAGCCGCCGACTAGCCGAACCAGATACGCAGTATTTT. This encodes CASSRRLAEPDTQYF. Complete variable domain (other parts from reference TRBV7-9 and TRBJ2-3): DTGVSQNPRHKITKRGQNVTFRCDPISEHNRLYWYRQTLGQGPEFLTYFQNEAQLEKSRLLSDRFSAERPKGSFSTLEIQRTEQGDSAMYLCASSRRLAEPDTQYFGPGTRLTVL.

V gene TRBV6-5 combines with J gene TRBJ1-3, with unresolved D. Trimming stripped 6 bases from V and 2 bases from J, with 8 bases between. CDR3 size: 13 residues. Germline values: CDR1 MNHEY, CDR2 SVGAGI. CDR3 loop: CASRTYPGNTIYF. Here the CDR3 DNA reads TGTGCCAGCAGAACTTACCCTGGAAACACCATATATTTT.

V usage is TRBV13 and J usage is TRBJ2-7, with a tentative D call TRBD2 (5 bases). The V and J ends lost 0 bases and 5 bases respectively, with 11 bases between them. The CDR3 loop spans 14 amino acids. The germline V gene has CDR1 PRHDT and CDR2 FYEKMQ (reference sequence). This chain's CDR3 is CASSLGLALHEQYF. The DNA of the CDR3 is TGTGCCAGCAGCTTAGGCCTAGCATTACACGAGCAGTACTTC.

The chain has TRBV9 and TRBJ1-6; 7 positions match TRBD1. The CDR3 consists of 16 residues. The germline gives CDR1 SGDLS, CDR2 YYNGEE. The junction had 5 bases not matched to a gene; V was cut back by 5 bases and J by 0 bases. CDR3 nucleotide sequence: TGTGCCAGCAGTGACAGGGCCAGCTCCTATAATTCACCCCTCCACTTT. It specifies CASSDRASSYNSPLHF.